These 19 T cell receptor beta chains were all obtained from the same sample, sequenced in a study of T cell responses to AZD1222 COVID-19 vaccine. The data were produced by immunoSEQ multiplex PCR, yet TCRdb's version contains in-frame clones alone and is incomplete. The sample has roughly 58,000 clones; roughly 85% are singletons. Source: peripheral blood, taken on day 0 of MenACWY control vaccination. Every receptor here comes from an adult in good health.

The rearrangement links TRBV3-1 (or the pseudogene TRBV3-2) to TRBJ1-2, with D hard to call. CDR1 and CDR2 from the germline V gene are LGHDT and YNNKEL (reference sequence). The CDR3 totals 14 residues. The V and J ends lost 0 bases and 8 bases respectively, with 13 bases between them. The CDR3, as DNA: TGTGCCAGCAGCCAAGATGTAAGATCTAGAGGCTACACCTTC. It is translated as CASSQDVRSRGYTF.

The V call is TRBV12-5, the J call TRBJ2-1; TRBD2 matches at 11 bases. CDR1 is LGHNT and CDR2 is FRNRAP in the germline V gene. The CDR3 extends over 15 amino acids. Losses at the gene ends were 0 bases for V and 7 bases for J; bases not matched to a gene: 2. The chain's CDR3 is CASGLVLAGANEQFF. The CDR3 bases are TGTGCTAGTGGTTTGGTACTAGCGGGAGCTAATGAGCAGTTCTTC.

This clone was detected a few times. This CDR3 reads CASSLLRSGDGYTF. The CDR3, as DNA: TGCGCCAGCAGCCTCCTAAGGAGCGGGGACGGCTACACCTTC. The chain has TRBV4-1 and TRBJ1-2; possible D gene TRBD1, 5 bases. CDR1 and CDR2 from the germline V gene are MGHRA and YSYEKL. Trimming cost V 4 bases and J 8 bases, with 17 bases left between them. The CDR3 covers 14 residues.

The V and J genes are TRBV30 and TRBJ2-1; 8 positions match TRBD2. CDR1 and CDR2 (germline): GTSNPN, SVGIG (reference sequence). After removal of 4 bases from V and 4 bases from J, the junction contained 9 bases not matched to a gene. The CDR3 runs to 15 residues. Written as DNA, the CDR3 is TGTGCCTGGAACTACGGACTAGCAAGGTACAATGAGCAGTTCTTC. This gives the protein CAWNYGLARYNEQFF.

The rearrangement joins TRBV4-1 to TRBJ1-1, with D perhaps matching TRBD1 (5 bases). The CDR3 has 15 residues. V gave up 0 bases and J gave up 4 bases, with 12 bases separating them. Germline V lookup: CDR1 MGHRA, CDR2 YSYEKL. The CDR3, as DNA: TGCGCCAGCAGCCAAGACCTACAGGTTTCCACTGAAGCTTTCTTT. Protein product: CASSQDLQVSTEAFF.

The V call is TRBV10-1, the J call TRBJ2-7, with 7 bases matching TRBD1. This CDR3 region has 14 residues. The J segment lost 2 bases and the V segment lost 4 bases, leaving 5 bases of the junction unmatched. CDR1 and CDR2 (germline): WNHNN, SYGVQD (reference sequence). CDR3 residues: CASSAGTAPYEQYF. The DNA of the CDR3 is TGCGCCAGCAGTGCAGGGACAGCCCCCTACGAGCAGTACTTC.

The chain links TRBV6-2 or TRBV6-3 to TRBJ2-6; 7 positions agree with TRBD1. This CDR3 region has 16 residues. The germline CDR1 and CDR2 sequences are MNHEY and SVGEGT. The V gene end was trimmed by 4 bases and the J gene end by 0 bases; junction bases not matched to a gene: 3. For the CDR3, the DNA is TGTGCCAGCAGTTGGGACAGTAACTCTGGGGCCAACGTCCTGACTTTC. Translation: CASSWDSNSGANVLTF.

This clone was picked up one time. This chain links TRBV5-1 with TRBJ1-1; D might be TRBD1 (6 bases). The CDR3 has 14 amino acids. The germline V gene encodes CDR1 SGHRS and CDR2 YFSETQ. V was shortened by 0 bases and J by 7 bases, with 13 bases between the two germline ends. DNA of the CDR3: TGCGCCAGCAGCTTGGAGTCAGGGGATAGTGAAGCTTTCTTT. Translated, it gives CASSLESGDSEAFF.

This clone appeared a few times. The chain combines TRBV24-1 with TRBJ2-5; TRBD2 matches at 7 bases. The germline CDR1 and CDR2 sequences are KGHDR and SFDVKD. V lost 0 bases, J lost 5 bases, and 8 bases stayed unmatched. The CDR3 runs to 16 residues. The CDR3 reads CATSDLPGGRGETQYF. CDR3 bases: TGTGCCACCAGTGATTTGCCTGGCGGGAGAGGGGAGACCCAGTACTTC.

V is TRBV10-3 and J is TRBJ1-1; D ambiguous. Trimming took off 3 bases at V and 1 base at J, with 9 bases between the two ends. The CDR3 loop spans 14 amino acids. Germline V gene data show CDR1 as ENHRY and CDR2 as SYGVKD. This CDR3 is CAISEGRKNTEAFF. In DNA, the CDR3 is TGTGCCATCAGTGAAGGACGGAAGAACACTGAAGCTTTCTTT.

In regard to this clone: Other DNA sequences in the sample encode the same CDR3. The rearrangement links TRBV11-2 to TRBJ2-7; 7 bases line up with TRBD1. The V segment lost 1 base and the J segment 2 bases; nucleotides outside the gene matches: 2. This CDR3 is 14 amino acids long. Germline CDR1 reads SGHAT; CDR2 reads FQNNGV. The CDR3 region is CASSLGQGAYEQYF. For the CDR3, the DNA is TGTGCCAGCAGCTTAGGCCAGGGGGCCTACGAGCAGTACTTC.

For the CDR3, the DNA is TGTGCCAGCAGCATTTACCCGGCGGGGACTGAAGCTTTCTTT. Protein product: CASSIYPAGTEAFF. The J gene is TRBJ1-1, the V gene TRBV9; no definite D call. The V gene's germline CDR1 is SGDLS and CDR2 YYNGEE. Trimming took 4 bases from V and 5 from J, leaving 15 bases between them. This CDR3 contains 14 residues. Supplemented by reference TRBV9 and TRBJ1-1, the full variable domain reads DSGVTQTPKHLITATGQRVTLRCSPRSGDLSVYWYQQSLDQGLQFLIQYYNGEERAKGNILERFSAQQFPDLHSELNLSSLELGDSALYFCASSIYPAGTEAFFGQGTRLTVV.

The chain employs TRBV9 and TRBJ2-5; possibly TRBD2 for D (5 bases). The CDR3 is 15 residues long. V was pared by 3 bases and J by 5 bases, with 17 bases between. Germline CDR1 SGDLS, CDR2 YYNGEE. CDR3: CASSALGAVSETQYF. As DNA, the CDR3 is TGTGCCAGCAGCGCCCTGGGAGCGGTGTCCGAGACCCAGTACTTC.

The chain joins TRBV28 to TRBJ2-2; D possibly corresponds to TRBD2 (5 bases). The V gene's germline CDR1 is MDHEN and CDR2 SYDVKM. The V end lost 6 bases, the J end lost 0 bases, and 11 bases lay between the germline ends. The CDR3 covers 15 residues. CDR3 region: CASSSGGSNTGELFF. The DNA for the CDR3 is TGTGCCAGCAGCAGTGGCGGGTCGAACACCGGGGAGCTGTTTTTT.

The rearrangement links TRBV28 to TRBJ1-2, with D maybe TRBD1 (6 bases). V lost 5 bases, J lost 2 bases, and 9 bases lay in between. This CDR3 spans 13 amino acids. Germline V gene data show CDR1 as MDHEN and CDR2 as SYDVKM. For the CDR3, the DNA is TGTGCCAGCAGTCTGGACAGCAACTATGGCTACACCTTC. Protein product: CASSLDSNYGYTF.

This clone came up once. This chain connects TRBV7-2 to TRBJ2-1, with D possibly matching TRBD1 (6 bases). The V and J ends lost 1 base and 2 bases respectively, with 6 bases between them. The CDR3 has 14 amino acids. The germline CDR1 and CDR2 sequences are SGHTA and FQGNSA. The CDR3 coding sequence is TGTGCCAGCAGCTTAGGGGACACCTACAATGAGCAGTTCTTC. This encodes CASSLGDTYNEQFF. The full variable domain, with the rest looked up from reference TRBV7-2 and TRBJ2-1, is GAGVSQSPSNKVTEKGKDVELRCDPISGHTALYWYRQSLGQGLEFLIYFQGNSAPDKSGLPSDRFSAERTGGSVSTLTIQRTQQEDSAVYLCASSLGDTYNEQFFGPGTRLTVL.

The V and J genes are TRBV4-1 and TRBJ2-5, with TRBD1 identical over 7 bases. CDR1 and CDR2 (germline): MGHRA, YSYEKL. V shed 4 bases, J shed 1 base, and the junction held 9 bases outside the gene matches. The CDR3 is 16 amino acids. Written as DNA, the CDR3 is TGCGCCAGCAGCCGCCCTCTGGGACAGATCCAAGAGACCCAGTACTTC. Translated, it gives CASSRPLGQIQETQYF.

CDR3 bases: TGTGCCAGCTCACCCGGGGACAGGGGGCGCGGGAATGGCTACACCTTC. Protein: CASSPGDRGRGNGYTF. The chain uses TRBV18 and TRBJ1-2, with TRBD1 matching 12 bases. In germline, CDR1 is KGHSH, CDR2 LQKENI. The CDR3 is 16 amino acids. J gave up 6 bases and V 3 bases, and 8 bases lay outside the gene matches. Full variable domain (missing parts from reference TRBV18 and TRBJ1-2): NAGVMQNPRHLVRRRGQEARLRCSPMKGHSHVYWYRQLPEEGLKFMVYLQKENIIDESGMPKERFSAEFPKEGPSILRIQQVVRGDSAAYFCASSPGDRGRGNGYTFGSGTRLTVV.

The chain employs TRBV7-9 and TRBJ1-4; D unclear. Germline V gives CDR1 SEHNR, CDR2 FQNEAQ (reference sequence). Deletions cut 3 bases from V and 8 bases from J, with 13 bases between. This CDR3 has 14 residues. The CDR3 nucleotides are TGTGCCAGCAGCTTCCAGGCGCCTCGGGAAAAACTGTTTTTT. This encodes CASSFQAPREKLFF.